The 14 T cell receptor beta chains below were found in one sample sequenced in a study of regulatory dendritic cells for organ transplantation. Here immunoSEQ multiplex PCR was the method, and the copy in TCRdb shows in-frame clones only, minus some. The sample yields 25,000 to 30,000 clones, approximately 82% seen once. The material sequenced was naive CD4+ T cells from blood. Subset specified: CD45RA+ naive T cells. Source of these receptors: a human donor in good health.

In regard to this clone: The same CDR3 also results from other DNA sequences found in this sample. The chain has TRBV5-1 and TRBJ1-1; 10 nucleotides align to TRBD1. The germline CDR1 and CDR2 sequences are SGHRS and YFSETQ. The CDR3 runs 14 residues. Trimming at V came to 0 bases and at J to 4 bases, leaving 0 bases not matched to a gene. The DNA of the CDR3 is TGCGCCAGCAGCTTGGGGACAGGGGGCACTGAAGCTTTCTTT. This gives the protein CASSLGTGGTEAFF. The whole variable domain, remainder taken from reference TRBV5-1 and TRBJ1-1, is KAGVTQTPRYLIKTRGQQVTLSCSPISGHRSVSWYQQTPGQGLQFLFEYFSETQRNKGNFPGRFSGRQFSNSRSEMNVSTLELGDSALYLCASSLGTGGTEAFFGQGTRLTVV.

J is TRBJ2-7 and V is TRBV11-3; D is possibly TRBD2 (6 bases). Trimming cost V 0 bases and J 0 bases, with 15 bases left between them. The CDR3 extends over 17 amino acids. The V gene's germline CDR1 is SGHNT and CDR2 YENEEA. The CDR3 spells CASSLDEAAGFSYEQYF. The CDR3 DNA reads TGTGCCAGCAGCTTAGATGAGGCGGCGGGATTCTCCTACGAGCAGTACTTC.

The chain recombines TRBV5-5 with TRBJ2-2; D unresolved. V lost 0 bases, J lost 5 bases, and 11 bases lay in between. There are 15 residues in the CDR3. Germline-derived CDR1 and CDR2 are SGHKS and YYEKEE (reference sequence). The CDR3 DNA sequence: TGTGCCAGCAGCTTGGCCTACACAGTAACCGGGGAGCTGTTTTTT. Translating it yields CASSLAYTVTGELFF.

The chain recombines TRBV29-1 with TRBJ2-3; 10 bases map to TRBD2. The CDR3 runs 14 residues. Germline-derived CDR1 and CDR2 are SQVTM and ANQGSEA. Unmatched junction bases numbered 9, after V lost 7 bases and J lost 5 bases. For the CDR3, the DNA is TGCAGCGCGGGGCCAGCGGGGGGGCAAGATACGCAGTATTTT. Amino acids: CSAGPAGGQDTQYF.

The table lists this clone with a few counts. The rearrangement joins TRBV6-5 to TRBJ1-6; no clear D. The CDR3 is made up of 16 amino acids. The V end lost 4 bases, the J end lost 0 bases, and 10 bases lay between the germline ends. Per germline, CDR1 MNHEY and CDR2 SVGAGI. CDR3 amino acids: CASSFQSSSYNSPLHF. The CDR3 nucleotides read TGTGCCAGCAGTTTTCAAAGTAGCTCCTATAATTCACCCCTCCACTTT.

This clone was seen only a few times. This chain uses TRBV12-5 with TRBJ2-1; 10 bases are a match to TRBD2. V lost 0 bases to trimming and J lost 8 bases; unmatched junction nucleotides: 10. The CDR3 runs to 17 residues. CDR1 and CDR2 from the germline V gene are LGHNT and FRNRAP. The CDR3 nucleotides are TGTGCTAGTGGTTTGGTACCTAGCGGGGGCATTCTACATGAGCAGTTCTTC. Residues: CASGLVPSGGILHEQFF. Drawing the rest from reference TRBV12-5 and TRBJ2-1, the complete variable domain is DARVTQTPRHKVTEMGQEVTMRCQPILGHNTVFWYRQTMMQGLELLAYFRNRAPLDDSGMPKDRFSAEMPDATLATLKIQPSEPRDSAVYFCASGLVPSGGILHEQFFGPGTRLTVL.

This chain connects TRBV5-1 to TRBJ2-7; 8 bases map to TRBD1. CDR3 length: 13 residues. The trim removed 4 bases at V and 3 bases at J, leaving 3 bases unmatched. Germline CDR1 is SGHRS and CDR2 is YFSETQ. As DNA, the CDR3 is TGCGCCAGCAGCACAGGACAGGGCTACGAGCAGTACTTC. It is translated as CASSTGQGYEQYF.

The rearrangement links TRBV7-2 to TRBJ2-6; 9 bases line up with TRBD1. With V trimmed by 6 bases and J by 8 bases, 5 bases remained unmatched. Germline CDR1 SGHTA, CDR2 FQGNSA. This CDR3 has 14 amino acids. The CDR3, as DNA: TGTGCCAGCAGGAGGACAGGGGAGACCAACGTCCTGACTTTC. The encoded protein is CASRRTGETNVLTF.

The V call is TRBV7-2, the J call TRBJ2-3, with TRBD2 matching 11 bases. J lost 8 bases, V lost 1 base, and 8 bases had no gene match. The V gene's germline CDR1 is SGHTA and CDR2 FQGNSA. This CDR3 comprises 16 residues. CDR3 in amino acids: CASSLDSGGAFSTQYF. The CDR3 nucleotides read TGTGCCAGCAGCTTAGATAGCGGGGGGGCCTTTAGTACGCAGTATTTT.

This rearrangement joins TRBV18 to TRBJ1-2, with TRBD1 as a possible D gene (6 bases). Germline CDR1 is KGHSH and CDR2 is LQKENI. V was trimmed by 6 bases and J by 7 bases, leaving 18 bases between them. CDR3 size: 14 residues. CDR3: CASSSDPTGPGYTF. CDR3 coding DNA: TGTGCCAGCTCCAGTGACCCTACAGGGCCTGGCTACACCTTC. Based on the CDR3 plus reference TRBV18 and TRBJ1-2, the full variable domain is NAGVMQNPRHLVRRRGQEARLRCSPMKGHSHVYWYRQLPEEGLKFMVYLQKENIIDESGMPKERFSAEFPKEGPSILRIQQVVRGDSAAYFCASSSDPTGPGYTFGSGTRLTVV.

A single count supports this clone. V gene TRBV6-1 combines with J gene TRBJ1-3; the D gene is possibly TRBD1 (6 bases). Germline CDR1 is MNHNS and CDR2 is SASEGT. This CDR3 comprises 14 residues. V was shortened by 2 bases and J by 2 bases, with 7 bases between the two germline ends. The CDR3 region is CASSENRAGNTIYF. DNA of the CDR3: TGTGCCAGCAGTGAAAACAGGGCTGGAAACACCATATATTTT.

DNA for the CDR3: TGCGCCAGCAGCCAAGATCAATGGACCCAGTACTTC. This sequence encodes CASSQDQWTQYF. V and J are TRBV4-1 and TRBJ2-5, with no clear D. The length of the CDR3 is 12 residues. V dropped 0 bases and J dropped 7 bases, with 6 bases sitting between them. Germline V gene sequence: CDR1 MGHRA, CDR2 YSYEKL.

This sequence joins TRBV5-4 and TRBJ2-7; 7 bases match TRBD1. CDR3 length: 13 residues. CDR1 is SGHNT and CDR2 is YYREEE in the germline V gene (reference sequence). V was pared by 6 bases and J by 3 bases, with 6 bases of the junction left unmatched. CDR3 nucleotides: TGTGCCAGCACCCTGGACAGGAGCTACGAGCAGTACTTC. It encodes CASTLDRSYEQYF.

The CDR3 reads CASSLNLRSGNTIYF. CDR3 DNA sequence: TGTGCCAGCAGCTTAAATCTCCGCTCTGGAAACACCATATATTTT. The chain is built from TRBV7-9 and TRBJ1-3; no clear D. The ends were cut back, 2 bases at V and 0 bases at J, with 8 bases in the middle. The CDR3 spans 15 residues. Looked up from germline, CDR1 is SEHNR and CDR2 is FQNEAQ (reference sequence).